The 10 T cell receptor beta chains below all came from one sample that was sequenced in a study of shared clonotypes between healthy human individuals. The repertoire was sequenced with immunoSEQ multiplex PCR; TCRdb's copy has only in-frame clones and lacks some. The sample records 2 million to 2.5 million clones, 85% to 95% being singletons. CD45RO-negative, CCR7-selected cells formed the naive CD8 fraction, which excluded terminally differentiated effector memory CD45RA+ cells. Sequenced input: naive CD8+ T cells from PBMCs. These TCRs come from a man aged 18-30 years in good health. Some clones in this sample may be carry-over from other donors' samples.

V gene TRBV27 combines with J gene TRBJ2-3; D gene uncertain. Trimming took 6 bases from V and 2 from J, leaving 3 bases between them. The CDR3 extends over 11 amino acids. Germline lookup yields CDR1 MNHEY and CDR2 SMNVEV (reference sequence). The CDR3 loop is CASRHTDTQYF. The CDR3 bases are TGTGCCAGCAGACACACAGATACGCAGTATTTT.

CDR3 in amino acids: CASSFGTGQGVNSRVNEPGNTIYF. The CDR3, as DNA: TGTGCCAGCAGTTTCGGAACGGGACAGGGGGTAAATAGTAGAGTGAATGAACCTGGAAACACCATATATTTT. The chain couples TRBV28 to TRBJ1-3; 11 nucleotides agree with TRBD1. Germline assignment: CDR1 MDHEN and CDR2 SYDVKM. V shed 3 bases and J 2 bases; nucleotides not matched to a gene: 27. The CDR3 consists of 24 residues.

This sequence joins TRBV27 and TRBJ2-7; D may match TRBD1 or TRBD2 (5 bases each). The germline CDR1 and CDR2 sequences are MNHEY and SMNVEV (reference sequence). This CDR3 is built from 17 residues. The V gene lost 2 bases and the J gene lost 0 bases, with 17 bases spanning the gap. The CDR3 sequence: CASSLGAPGTSSYEQYF. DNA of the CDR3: TGTGCCAGCAGTTTAGGGGCCCCAGGTACTAGCTCCTACGAGCAGTACTTC.

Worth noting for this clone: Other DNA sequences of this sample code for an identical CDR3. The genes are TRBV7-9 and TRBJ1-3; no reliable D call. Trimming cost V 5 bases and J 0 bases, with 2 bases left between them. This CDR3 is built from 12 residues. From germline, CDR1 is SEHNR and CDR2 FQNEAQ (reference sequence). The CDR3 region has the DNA TGTGCCAGCAGCCTCTCTGGAAACACCATATATTTT. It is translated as CASSLSGNTIYF.

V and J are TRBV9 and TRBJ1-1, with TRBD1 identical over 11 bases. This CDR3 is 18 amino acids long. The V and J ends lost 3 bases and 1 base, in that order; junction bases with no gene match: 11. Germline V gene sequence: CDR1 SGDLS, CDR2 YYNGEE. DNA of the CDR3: TGTGCCAGCAGCGCCAACCTCGGGACAGGGGGACCGAACACTGAAGCTTTCTTT. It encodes CASSANLGTGGPNTEAFF. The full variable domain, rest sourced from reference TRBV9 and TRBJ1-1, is DSGVTQTPKHLITATGQRVTLRCSPRSGDLSVYWYQQSLDQGLQFLIQYYNGEERAKGNILERFSAQQFPDLHSELNLSSLELGDSALYFCASSANLGTGGPNTEAFFGQGTRLTVV.

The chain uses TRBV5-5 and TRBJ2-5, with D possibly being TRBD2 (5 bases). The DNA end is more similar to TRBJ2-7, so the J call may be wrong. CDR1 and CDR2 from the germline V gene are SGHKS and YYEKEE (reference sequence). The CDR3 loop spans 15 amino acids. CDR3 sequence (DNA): TGTGCCAGCAGCTCAAAAGTCCTAGCTGTCCACGAGCAGTACTTC. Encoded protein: CASSSKVLAVHEQYF.

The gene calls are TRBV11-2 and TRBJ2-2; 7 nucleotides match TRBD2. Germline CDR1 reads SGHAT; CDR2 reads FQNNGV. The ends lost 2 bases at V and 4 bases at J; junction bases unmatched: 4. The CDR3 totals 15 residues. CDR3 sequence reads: CASSLPAGVTGELFF. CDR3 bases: TGTGCCAGCAGCTTACCGGCGGGAGTCACCGGGGAGCTGTTTTTT. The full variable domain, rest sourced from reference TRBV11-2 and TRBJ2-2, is EAGVAQSPRYKIIEKRQSVAFWCNPISGHATLYWYQQILGQGPKLLIQFQNNGVVDDSQLPKDRFSAERLKGVDSTLKIQPAKLEDSAVYLCASSLPAGVTGELFFGEGSRLTVL.

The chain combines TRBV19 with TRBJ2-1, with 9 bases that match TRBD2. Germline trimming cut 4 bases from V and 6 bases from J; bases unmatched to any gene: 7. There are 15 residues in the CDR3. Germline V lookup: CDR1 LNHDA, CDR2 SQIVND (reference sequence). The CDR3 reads CASSTDSGSANEQFF. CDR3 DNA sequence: TGTGCCAGTAGTACAGATAGCGGGAGCGCCAATGAGCAGTTCTTC.

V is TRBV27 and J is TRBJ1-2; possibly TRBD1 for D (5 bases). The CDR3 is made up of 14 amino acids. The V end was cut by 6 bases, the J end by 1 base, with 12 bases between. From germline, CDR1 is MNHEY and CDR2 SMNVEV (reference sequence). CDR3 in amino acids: CASSKGADNYGYTF. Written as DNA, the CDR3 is TGTGCCAGCAGCAAAGGGGCGGATAACTATGGCTACACCTTC.

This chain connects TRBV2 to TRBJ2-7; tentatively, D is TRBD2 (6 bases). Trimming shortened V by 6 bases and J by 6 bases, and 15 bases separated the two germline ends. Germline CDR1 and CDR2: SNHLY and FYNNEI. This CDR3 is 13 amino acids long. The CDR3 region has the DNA TGTGCCAGCAGGGGGGGAGCAGTGGGCGAGCAGTACTTC. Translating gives CASRGGAVGEQYF.